These 27 T cell receptor beta chains were all obtained from the same sample, sequenced in a study of T cell changes during pregnancy in multiple sclerosis. Clones were read by immunoSEQ multiplex PCR, and TCRdb kept only the in-frame ones, dropping some. The table lists 72,000 or so clones, 93% of them singletons. The material was peripheral blood, obtained in the second trimester of pregnancy. The receptors here all came from a female donor with multiple sclerosis, enrolled in a pregnancy study.

This chain links TRBV6-1 with TRBJ1-2; 7 positions match TRBD1. J gave up 3 bases and V 1 base, and 14 bases lay outside the gene matches. The CDR3 extends over 18 amino acids. CDR1 is MNHNS, CDR2 SASEGT, per germline. CDR3 in amino acids: CASSEGVSRDRGDYGYTF. The CDR3 nucleotides read TGTGCCAGCAGTGAAGGTGTTTCGCGGGACAGAGGGGACTATGGCTACACCTTC.

The chain recombines TRBV21-1 with TRBJ1-1; the table's D gene call, TRBD1, was not cross checked with the DNA. TRBV21-1 is described as a pseudogene. CDR3 size: 16 residues. The CDR3 loop reads CASSKRAGYRNTEAFF. The CDR3 DNA is TGTGCCAGCAGCAAAAGGGCAGGGTATAGAAACACTGAAGCTTTCTTT.

This clone was detected once. The chain couples TRBV4-1 to TRBJ1-6; 11 bases map to TRBD1. The CDR3 has 15 amino acids. Unmatched junction bases numbered 6, after V lost 4 bases and J lost 10 bases. Germline V lookup: CDR1 MGHRA, CDR2 YSYEKL. CDR3 coding DNA: TGCGCCAGCAGCCGCGGACAGGGGGCTGGGTCACCCCTCCACTTT. The encoded protein is CASSRGQGAGSPLHF.

This chain links TRBV10-3 with TRBJ2-3; possibly TRBD2 for D (5 bases). CDR1 and CDR2 (germline): ENHRY, SYGVKD. The CDR3 loop spans 13 amino acids. V lost 7 bases and J lost 4, with 12 bases in between. CDR3 sequence reads: CAIKTGSADTQYF. CDR3 DNA sequence: TGTGCCATCAAGACGGGGTCGGCAGATACGCAGTATTTT.

This clone showed up just once. The rearrangement links TRBV7-9 to TRBJ2-3, with 7 nucleotides matching TRBD2. Looked up from germline, CDR1 is SEHNR and CDR2 is FQNEAQ (reference sequence). V lost 3 bases, J lost 5 bases, and 5 bases stayed unmatched. This CDR3 has 14 residues. The CDR3 here is CASSFSGGEDTQYF. DNA of the CDR3: TGTGCCAGCAGCTTCTCGGGGGGAGAAGATACGCAGTATTTT.

By share of the sample, this clone is medium-sized. The chain uses TRBV7-9 and TRBJ2-7, with TRBD2 matching 10 bases. The CDR3 is made up of 14 amino acids. V was clipped by 5 bases and J by 4 bases; unmatched bases: 5. Per the germline V gene, CDR1 is SEHNR and CDR2 is FQNEAQ (reference sequence). CDR3 DNA: TGTGCCAGCAGCCTATGGACTAGCGGATACGAGCAGTACTTC. Translated, it gives CASSLWTSGYEQYF. Full variable domain (outside the CDR3, taken from reference TRBV7-9 and TRBJ2-7): DTGVSQNPRHKITKRGQNVTFRCDPISEHNRLYWYRQTLGQGPEFLTYFQNEAQLEKSRLLSDRFSAERPKGSFSTLEIQRTEQGDSAMYLCASSLWTSGYEQYFGPGTRLTVT.

J is TRBJ2-7 and V is TRBV19, with 7 bases that match TRBD1. Germline values: CDR1 LNHDA, CDR2 SQIVND (reference sequence). With 6 bases clipped from V and 2 bases from J, the junction kept 10 bases outside the gene matches. There are 15 residues in the CDR3. Written as DNA, the CDR3 is TGTGCCAGTAGACAACCAGGGGGTTCGACCTACGAGCAGTACTTC. This gives the protein CASRQPGGSTYEQYF. The complete variable domain, with remaining parts taken from reference TRBV19 and TRBJ2-7, reads DGGITQSPKYLFRKEGQNVTLSCEQNLNHDAMYWYRQDPGQGLRLIYYSQIVNDFQKGDIAEGYSVSREKKESFPLTVTSAQKNPTAFYLCASRQPGGSTYEQYFGPGTRLTVT.

CDR3 loop: CASSVVPGTDTQYF. In DNA form, the CDR3 reads TGTGCCAGCAGCGTAGTCCCGGGCACAGATACGCAGTATTTT. J is TRBJ2-3 and V is TRBV9, with no clear D. Per the germline V gene, CDR1 is SGDLS and CDR2 is YYNGEE. The length of the CDR3 is 14 residues. Trimming stripped 0 bases from V and 1 base from J, with 6 bases between.

J is TRBJ2-2 and V is TRBV11-2; the match to TRBD2 covers 9 bases. The germline V gene has CDR1 SGHAT and CDR2 FQNNGV. Trimming cost V 0 bases and J 7 bases; bases outside gene matches: 12. This CDR3 is built from 18 residues. The CDR3 DNA reads as TGTGCCAGCAGCTTAGACCCCGGGGCGGGAGGGCCGATCGGGGAGCTGTTTTTT. It specifies CASSLDPGAGGPIGELFF.

The count of this clone is one. The chain joins TRBV9 to TRBJ2-7, with TRBD2 as a possible D gene (6 bases). Germline CDR1 is SGDLS and CDR2 is YYNGEE. The V end was cut by 4 bases, the J end by 3 bases, with 14 bases between. The CDR3 loop spans 14 amino acids. CDR3 residues: CASSLGGPGYEQYF. CDR3 bases: TGTGCCAGCAGCCTGGGGGGACCGGGCTACGAGCAGTACTTC.

This chain's CDR3 is CASSALLGYTF. As DNA, the CDR3 is TGTGCCAGCAGCGCCCTTCTTGGCTACACCTTC. The rearrangement joins TRBV9 to TRBJ1-2; D remains unclear. Looked up from germline, CDR1 is SGDLS and CDR2 is YYNGEE. With 3 bases removed from V and 7 bases from J, the gap between germline ends came to 7 bases. CDR3 size: 11 residues.

This chain uses TRBV6-5 with TRBJ1-5; D call uncertain. Germline V lookup: CDR1 MNHEY, CDR2 SVGAGI. This CDR3 region has 14 residues. Trimming pared 4 bases from V and 4 bases from J, leaving 11 bases between. CDR3 nucleotide sequence: TGTGCCAGCAGTTTTAGAGGGTGGAATCAGCCCCAGCATTTT. Encoded protein: CASSFRGWNQPQHF.

This chain connects TRBV4-2 to TRBJ2-5, with D maybe TRBD2 (5 bases). From germline, CDR1 is LGHNA and CDR2 YNFKEQ. The CDR3 spans 17 residues. Between the trimmed V and J ends, which lost 0 bases and 1 base, there was a span of 15 bases. For the CDR3, the DNA is TGTGCCAGCAGCCAAGAGGAGGCAGCGGAGCCCCAAGAGACCCAGTACTTC. It specifies CASSQEEAAEPQETQYF.

This clone was recorded once. The rearrangement uses TRBV7-2 and TRBJ1-5; possibly TRBD1 for D (6 bases). Trimming shortened V by 5 bases and J by 2 bases, and 10 bases separated the two germline ends. This CDR3 is 14 amino acids long. CDR1 is SGHTA and CDR2 is FQGNSA in the germline V gene. CDR3 DNA: TGTGCCAGCAGCCTACAGGGCGGCAATCAGCCCCAGCATTTT. It yields the protein CASSLQGGNQPQHF.

The chain recombines TRBV14 with TRBJ1-3, with D tentatively TRBD1 (6 bases). Trimming pared 1 base from V and 4 bases from J, leaving 14 bases between. The germline V gene encodes CDR1 SGHDN and CDR2 FVKESK. The CDR3 consists of 16 residues. CDR3 protein: CASSQVSGEPGNTIYF. The CDR3 DNA sequence: TGTGCCAGCAGCCAAGTCTCAGGGGAGCCGGGAAACACCATATATTTT.

This chain links TRBV30 with TRBJ1-5, with 7 bases lining up with TRBD1. This CDR3 has 16 residues. Germline lookup yields CDR1 GTSNPN and CDR2 SVGIG (reference sequence). The ends lost 0 bases at V and 1 base at J; junction bases unmatched: 6. Here the CDR3 DNA reads TGTGCCTGGAGTGTCAGGGGGGACGGGAGCAATCAGCCCCAGCATTTT. Translating gives CAWSVRGDGSNQPQHF.

The chain joins TRBV5-5 to TRBJ1-1, with D hard to call. Trimming stripped 3 bases from V and 0 bases from J, with 9 bases between. CDR3 length equals 14 residues. The V gene's germline CDR1 is SGHKS and CDR2 YYEKEE (reference sequence). CDR3 amino acids: CASSSIKVNTEAFF. The CDR3 DNA follows: TGTGCCAGCAGCTCTATCAAAGTGAACACTGAAGCTTTCTTT.

This chain connects TRBV9 to TRBJ1-6, with 9 bases matching TRBD1. V trimming: 3 bases; J trimming: 10 bases; junction bases outside the gene matches: 8. The CDR3 covers 15 residues. Germline lookup yields CDR1 SGDLS and CDR2 YYNGEE. The chain's CDR3 is CASSARDREGSPLHF. The CDR3 bases are TGTGCCAGCAGCGCCCGGGACAGGGAGGGATCACCCCTCCACTTT.

The chain recombines TRBV14 with TRBJ2-7; tentatively, D is TRBD2 (6 bases). V gave up 3 bases and J gave up 6 bases, with 9 bases separating them. This CDR3 spans 12 amino acids. Germline V lookup: CDR1 SGHDN, CDR2 FVKESK. CDR3: CASSHPGVEQYF. The CDR3 DNA reads TGTGCCAGCAGCCATCCGGGGGTCGAGCAGTACTTC.

J is TRBJ1-2 and V is TRBV4-1; D possibly corresponds to TRBD1 (5 bases). Germline lookup yields CDR1 MGHRA and CDR2 YSYEKL. Trimming left V 0 bases short and J 4 bases short, with 15 bases between. This CDR3 has 16 residues. CDR3 protein: CASSQDLGGGTYGYTF. In DNA, the CDR3 is TGCGCCAGCAGCCAAGATCTTGGCGGGGGGACCTATGGCTACACCTTC.

The chain uses TRBV7-2 and TRBJ1-2, with D perhaps matching TRBD1 (5 bases). The ends were cut back, 1 base at V and 5 bases at J, with 8 bases in the middle. The CDR3 runs 13 residues. Germline V gene data show CDR1 as SGHTA and CDR2 as FQGNSA. The CDR3 region is CASSLGGGYGYTF. The CDR3 region has the DNA TGTGCCAGCAGCTTAGGGGGGGGATATGGCTACACCTTC.

The chain carries TRBV19 and TRBJ2-3; 7 bases agree with TRBD2. V lost 1 base and J lost 3; bases outside the gene matches: 1. The germline V gene has CDR1 LNHDA and CDR2 SQIVND (reference sequence). The CDR3 contains 14 residues. Here the CDR3 DNA reads TGTGCCAGTAGTATAGGCGGGGGAACAGATACGCAGTATTTT. Translating gives CASSIGGGTDTQYF.

The V and J genes are TRBV10-3 and TRBJ2-1; the match to TRBD1 covers 9 bases. This CDR3 is built from 18 residues. Germline V gene sequence: CDR1 ENHRY, CDR2 SYGVKD. J lost 6 bases, V lost 7 bases, and 19 bases had no gene match. This CDR3 is CAIMPGSWRDREINEQFF. The CDR3 bases are TGTGCCATCATGCCGGGTTCATGGAGGGACAGGGAAATCAATGAGCAGTTCTTC.

The rearrangement joins TRBV7-2 to TRBJ2-3; TRBD2 agrees at 10 bases. Germline-derived CDR1 and CDR2 are SGHTA and FQGNSA. V gave up 5 bases and J gave up 2 bases; unmatched junction bases: 4. The CDR3 consists of 15 residues. The CDR3 sequence: CASSLSGRATDTQYF. CDR3 coding DNA: TGTGCCAGCAGCCTGAGCGGGAGGGCCACAGATACGCAGTATTTT.

This clone showed up just a few times. The rearrangement uses TRBV6-5 and TRBJ1-2, with D unclear. The CDR3 is 14 residues long. Germline lookup yields CDR1 MNHEY and CDR2 SVGAGI. V shed 0 bases and J shed 5 bases, with 10 bases lying between them. CDR3 bases: TGTGCCAGCAGTTACTCGAAGCTCGAATATGGCTACACCTTC. Translation: CASSYSKLEYGYTF.

The chain links TRBV5-6 to TRBJ2-5, with TRBD1 matching over 7 bases. After removal of 2 bases from V and 2 bases from J, the junction contained 0 bases not matched to a gene. This CDR3 contains 13 residues. Germline-derived CDR1 and CDR2 are SGHDT and YYEEEE. The DNA of the CDR3 is TGTGCCAGCAGCTTACAGGGGCAAGAGACCCAGTACTTC. Protein sequence: CASSLQGQETQYF.

This clone came up once. This chain links TRBV27 with TRBJ1-2, with TRBD1 as a possible D gene (6 bases). The CDR3 loop spans 15 amino acids. Trimming cost V 3 bases and J 8 bases, with 19 bases left between them. The germline V gene encodes CDR1 MNHEY and CDR2 SMNVEV (reference sequence). This CDR3 is CASSFRGARTEGYTF. The CDR3 DNA reads TGTGCCAGCAGTTTTCGGGGGGCAAGGACGGAAGGCTACACCTTC.